This T cell receptor (beta chain) emerged from a study of blood T cell repertoires in COVID-19. For the study at large: Some COVID-19 samples were acute and others convalescent; all came from the United States, Italy and Spain.

Clones were sequenced by immunoSEQ multiplex PCR, and TCRdb holds only the in-frame ones, with some missing. The data contain approximately 180,000 clones, roughly 80% of them singletons. Looked up from germline, CDR1 is LNHDA and CDR2 is SQIVND (reference sequence). J was trimmed by 7 bases and V by 6 bases; bases with no gene match: 9. The CDR3 is 15 residues long. Individuals aged roughly 18 to 100 years were recruited from fewer than 30 US areas. Researchers sorted participants into cohorts using their self-reported clinical history. The chain recombines TRBV19 with TRBJ1-4, with TRBD1 identical over 9 bases. Material for sequencing was PBMCs or T cells enriched from blood (not recorded which). The sequence derives from a woman aged 55-70 years with acute COVID-19. The DNA of the CDR3 is TGTGCCAGTAGGGGACAGGGCGTTCTAAGTGAAAAACTGTTTTTT. As protein: CASRGQGVLSEKLFF.